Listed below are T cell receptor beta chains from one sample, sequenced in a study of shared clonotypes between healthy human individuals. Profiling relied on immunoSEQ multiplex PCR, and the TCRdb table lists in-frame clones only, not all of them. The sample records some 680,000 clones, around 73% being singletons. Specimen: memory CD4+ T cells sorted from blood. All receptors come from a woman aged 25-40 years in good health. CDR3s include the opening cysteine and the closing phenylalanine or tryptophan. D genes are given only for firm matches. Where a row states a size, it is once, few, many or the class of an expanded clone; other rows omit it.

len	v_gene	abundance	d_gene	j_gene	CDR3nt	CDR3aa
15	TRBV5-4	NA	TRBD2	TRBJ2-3	TGTGCCAGCAGCCCGGGCGGGAGGGCCACAGATACGCAGTATTTT	CASSPGGRATDTQYF
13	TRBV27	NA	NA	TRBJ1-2	TGTGCCAGCGCCGTACGGGGGGAGTATGGCTACACCTTC	CASAVRGEYGYTF
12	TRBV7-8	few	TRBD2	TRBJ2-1	TGTGCCAGCAGCTTATTCAGCGGGACTCCGGTCTTC	CASSLFSGTPVF
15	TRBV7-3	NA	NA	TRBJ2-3	TGTGCCAGCAGCTGGATGGGGACACCCACAGATACGCAGTATTTT	CASSWMGTPTDTQYF
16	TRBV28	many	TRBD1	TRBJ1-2	TGTGCCAGCAGTTGGAACGTCCCCGGGACAGGGAATGGCTACACCTTC	CASSWNVPGTGNGYTF
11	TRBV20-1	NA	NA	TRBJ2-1	TGCAGTGCTAGAACCTCCAATGAGCAGTTCTTC	CSARTSNEQFF
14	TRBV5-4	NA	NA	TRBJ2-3	TGTGCCAGCTCCCGGGACTCACGCACAGATACGCAGTATTTT	CASSRDSRTDTQYF
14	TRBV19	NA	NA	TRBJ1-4	TGTGCCAGTGGGCACCCCGGGTCCGATGAAAAACTGTTTTTT	CASGHPGSDEKLFF
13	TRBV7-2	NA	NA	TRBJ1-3	TGTGCCAGCAGCACAAACTCTGGAAACACCATATATTTT	CASSTNSGNTIYF
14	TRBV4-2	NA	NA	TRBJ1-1	TGTGCCAGCAGCCAAGATGCACATCACACTGAAGCTTTCTTT	CASSQDAHHTEAFF
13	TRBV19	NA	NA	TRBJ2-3	TGTGCCAGTAAGAGCGACATGGTCGATACGCAGTATTTT	CASKSDMVDTQYF
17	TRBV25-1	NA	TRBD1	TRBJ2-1	TGTGCCAGCAGTCCCTTCACTGGGCAGGGGGCATACAATGAGCAGTTCTTC	CASSPFTGQGAYNEQFF
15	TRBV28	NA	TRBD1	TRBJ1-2	TGTGCCAGCAGTTTATCTTCAGGGGGCGTTAGGGGCTACACCTTC	CASSLSSGGVRGYTF
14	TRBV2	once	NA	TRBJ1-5	TGTGCCAGCAGCGGACAGACACGCAATCAGCCCCAGCATTTT	CASSGQTRNQPQHF
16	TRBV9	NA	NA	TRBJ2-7	TGTGCCAGCAGCGTAAGTGGGACGGTGAGCTCCTACGAGCAGTACTTC	CASSVSGTVSSYEQYF
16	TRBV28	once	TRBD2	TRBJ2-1	TGTGCCAGCAGTCCTAATGCGGGAGGACCCTACAATGAGCAGTTCTTC	CASSPNAGGPYNEQFF
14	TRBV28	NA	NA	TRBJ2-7	TGTGCCAGCAGTTCTCAAATGAGTATGGGCGAGCAGTACTTC	CASSSQMSMGEQYF
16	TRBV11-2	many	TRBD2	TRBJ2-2	TGTGCCAGCAGCCACGGACTAGCGTTGAACACCGGGGAGCTGTTTTTT	CASSHGLALNTGELFF
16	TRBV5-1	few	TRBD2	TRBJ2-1	TGCGCCAGCAGCTCAACGACTAGCGGGAGATACAATGAGCAGTTCTTC	CASSSTTSGRYNEQFF
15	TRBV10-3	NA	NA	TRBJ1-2	TGTGCCATCAGTGAGGACGAACGACCCCTCTATGGCTACACCTTC	CAISEDERPLYGYTF
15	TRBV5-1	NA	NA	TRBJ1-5	TGCGCCAGCAGCCCCTCGGGGGACACCTATCAGCCCCAGCATTTT	CASSPSGDTYQPQHF
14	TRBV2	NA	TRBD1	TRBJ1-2	TGTGCCAGCAGTTACAGGGGCGCTAACTATGGCTACACCTTC	CASSYRGANYGYTF
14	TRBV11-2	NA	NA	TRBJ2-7	TGTGCCAGCAGCTTACAGGGGTGGTCCTACGAGCAGTACTTC	CASSLQGWSYEQYF
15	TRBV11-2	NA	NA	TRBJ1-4	TGTGCCAGCAGTTGGGGGGCAGGGGTTAAGGAAAAACTGTTTTTT	CASSWGAGVKEKLFF
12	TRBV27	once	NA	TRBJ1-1	TGTGCCAGCAGCCGGATAGGTACTGAAGCTTTCTTT	CASSRIGTEAFF
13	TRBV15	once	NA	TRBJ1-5	TGTGCCACCAGCCTCAGGGTTGATCAGCCCCAGCATTTT	CATSLRVDQPQHF
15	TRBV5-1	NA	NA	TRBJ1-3	TGCGCCAGCAGCTTGGCGGAGGCCCCTGGAAACACCATATATTTT	CASSLAEAPGNTIYF
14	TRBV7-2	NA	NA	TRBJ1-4	TGTGCCAGCAGCTTACAGGGAAGGAATGAAAAACTGTTTTTT	CASSLQGRNEKLFF
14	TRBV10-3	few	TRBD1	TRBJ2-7	TGTGCCATCAGTGCCGGGACAGGGTTCTACGAGCAGTACTTC	CAISAGTGFYEQYF
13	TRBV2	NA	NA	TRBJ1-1	TGTGCCAGCAGTGTTAGGCCCAACACTGAAGCTTTCTTT	CASSVRPNTEAFF
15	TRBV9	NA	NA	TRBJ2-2	TGTGCCGCCAAACAGGTTCTACTGAACACCGGGGAGCTGTTTTTT	CAAKQVLLNTGELFF
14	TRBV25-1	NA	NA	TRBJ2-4	TGTGCCAGCAGTGAAGCCCACATTTTGGGGCGATGGTACTTC	CASSEAHILGRWYF
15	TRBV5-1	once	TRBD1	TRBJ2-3	TGCGCCAGCAGCTTGCAGGGGGTGAATACAGATACGCAGTATTTT	CASSLQGVNTDTQYF
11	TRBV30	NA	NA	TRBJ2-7	TGTGCCTGGGCAGGGGCATACGAGCAGTACTTC	CAWAGAYEQYF
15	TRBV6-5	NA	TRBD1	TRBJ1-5	TGTGCCAGCGGGACAGGTGGGATGAGCAATCAGCCCCAGCATTTT	CASGTGGMSNQPQHF
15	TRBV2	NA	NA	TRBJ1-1	TGTGCCAGCAGACCGAGACAGAGAAGTAACACTGAAGCTTTCTTT	CASRPRQRSNTEAFF
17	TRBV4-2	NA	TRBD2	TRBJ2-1	TGTGCCAGCAGCCAAGATCTAGCGGGATACGGACCCAATGAGCAGTTCTTC	CASSQDLAGYGPNEQFF
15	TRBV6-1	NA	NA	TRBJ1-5	TGTGCCAGCAGTGTCGGGGGGTCCGGGTATCAGCCCCAGCATTTT	CASSVGGSGYQPQHF
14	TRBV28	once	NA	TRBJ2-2	TGTGCCAGCAGTACGACAGGGAACACCGGGGAGCTGTTTTTT	CASSTTGNTGELFF
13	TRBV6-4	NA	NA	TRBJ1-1	TGTGCCAGCAGTGACGCGGCGAACACTGAAGCTTTCTTT	CASSDAANTEAFF
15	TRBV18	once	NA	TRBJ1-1	TGTGCCAGCTCACCCGACGGGGACGGGGGGACTGAAGCTTTCTTT	CASSPDGDGGTEAFF
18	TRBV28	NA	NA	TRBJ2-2	TGTGCCAGCAGTTCCCCCGGGAAAGGGGGAGGGAGTACCGGGGAGCTGTTTTTT	CASSSPGKGGGSTGELFF
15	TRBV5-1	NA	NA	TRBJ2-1	TGCGCCAGCAGCTTTGATAGAGGGTCCTACAATGAGCAGTTCTTC	CASSFDRGSYNEQFF
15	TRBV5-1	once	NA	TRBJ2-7	TGCGCCAGCAGGTTGGCGGGCGGCGGCTCCTACGAGCAGTACTTC	CASRLAGGGSYEQYF
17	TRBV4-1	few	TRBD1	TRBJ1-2	TGCGCCAGCAGCCAAGGAGCAGCAGGGGGATTTAACTATGGCTACACCTTC	CASSQGAAGGFNYGYTF
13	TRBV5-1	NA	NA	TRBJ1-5	TGCGCCAGCAGCCTACAGGAGCGTGGGCCCCAGCATTTT	CASSLQERGPQHF
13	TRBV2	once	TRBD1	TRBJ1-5	TGTGCCAGCGGCAGGACAGGGGGTCAGCCCCAGCATTTT	CASGRTGGQPQHF
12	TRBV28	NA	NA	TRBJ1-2	TGTGCCAGTGCTGGGAACATCTATGGCTACACCTTC	CASAGNIYGYTF
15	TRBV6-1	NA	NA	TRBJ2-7	TGTGCCAGCAGTTCTCGGTCCGTCAGTACCTACGAGCAGTACTTC	CASSSRSVSTYEQYF